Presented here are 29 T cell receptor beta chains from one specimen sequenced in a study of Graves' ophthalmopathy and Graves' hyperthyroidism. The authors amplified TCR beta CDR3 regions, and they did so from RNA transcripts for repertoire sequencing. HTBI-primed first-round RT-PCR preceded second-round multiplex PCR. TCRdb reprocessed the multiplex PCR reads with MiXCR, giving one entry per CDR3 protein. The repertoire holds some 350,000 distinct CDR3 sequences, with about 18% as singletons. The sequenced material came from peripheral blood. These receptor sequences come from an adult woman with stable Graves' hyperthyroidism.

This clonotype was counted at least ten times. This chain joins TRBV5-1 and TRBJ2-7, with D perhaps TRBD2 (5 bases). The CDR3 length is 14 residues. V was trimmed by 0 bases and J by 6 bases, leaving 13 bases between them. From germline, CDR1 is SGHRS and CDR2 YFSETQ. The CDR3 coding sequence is TGCGCCAGCAGCTTGGCCATCACGGGGTTCGAGCAGTACTTC. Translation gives CASSLAITGFEQYF.

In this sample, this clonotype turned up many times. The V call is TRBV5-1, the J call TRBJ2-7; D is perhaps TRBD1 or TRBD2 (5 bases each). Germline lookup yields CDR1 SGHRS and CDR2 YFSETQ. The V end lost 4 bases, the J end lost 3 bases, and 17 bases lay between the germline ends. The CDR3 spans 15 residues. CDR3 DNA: TGCGCCAGCAGCACCGGGATGGGACCAAACTACGAGCAGTACTTC. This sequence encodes CASSTGMGPNYEQYF. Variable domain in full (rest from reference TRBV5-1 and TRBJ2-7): KAGVTQTPRYLIKTRGQQVTLSCSPISGHRSVSWYQQTPGQGLQFLFEYFSETQRNKGNFPGRFSGRQFSNSRSEMNVSTLELGDSALYLCASSTGMGPNYEQYFGPGTRLTVT.

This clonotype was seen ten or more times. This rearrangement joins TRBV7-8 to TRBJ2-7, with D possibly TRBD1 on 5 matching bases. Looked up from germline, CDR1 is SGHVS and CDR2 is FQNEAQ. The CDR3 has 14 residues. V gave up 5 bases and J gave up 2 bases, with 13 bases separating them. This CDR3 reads CASSPDTHPYEQYF. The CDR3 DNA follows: TGTGCCAGCAGCCCGGACACCCACCCCTACGAGCAGTACTTC.

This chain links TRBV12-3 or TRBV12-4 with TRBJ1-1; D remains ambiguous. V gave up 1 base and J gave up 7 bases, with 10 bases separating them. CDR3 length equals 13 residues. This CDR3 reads CASSLVVDDEAFF. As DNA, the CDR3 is TGTGCCAGCAGTTTAGTGGTTGATGATGAAGCTTTCTTT.

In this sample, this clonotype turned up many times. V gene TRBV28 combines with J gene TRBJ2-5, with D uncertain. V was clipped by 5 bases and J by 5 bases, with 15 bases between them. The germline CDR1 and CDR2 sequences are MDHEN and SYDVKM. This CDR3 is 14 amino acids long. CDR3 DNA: TGTGCCAGCAGTACTTACAGAACCCGGGAGACCCAGTACTTC. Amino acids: CASSTYRTRETQYF.

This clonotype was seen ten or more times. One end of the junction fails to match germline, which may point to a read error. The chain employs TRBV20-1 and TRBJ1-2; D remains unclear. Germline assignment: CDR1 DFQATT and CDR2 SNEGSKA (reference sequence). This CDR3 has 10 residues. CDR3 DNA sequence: TGCAGTGCTGGAGGATTACTTGGGGCCTTC. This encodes CSAGGLLGAF.

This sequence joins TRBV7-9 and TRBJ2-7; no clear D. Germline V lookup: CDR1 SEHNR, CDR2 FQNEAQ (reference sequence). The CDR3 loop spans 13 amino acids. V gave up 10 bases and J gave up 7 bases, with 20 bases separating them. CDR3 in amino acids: CATSPGWGQEQYF. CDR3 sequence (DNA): TGTGCCACCTCCCCCGGGTGGGGTCAAGAGCAGTACTTC.

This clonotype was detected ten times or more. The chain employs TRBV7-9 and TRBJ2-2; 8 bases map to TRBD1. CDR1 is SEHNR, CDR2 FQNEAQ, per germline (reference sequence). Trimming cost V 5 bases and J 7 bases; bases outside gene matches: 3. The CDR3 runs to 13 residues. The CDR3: CASSTGQGGELFF. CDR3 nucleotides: TGTGCCAGCAGCACCGGACAGGGCGGGGAGCTGTTTTTT.

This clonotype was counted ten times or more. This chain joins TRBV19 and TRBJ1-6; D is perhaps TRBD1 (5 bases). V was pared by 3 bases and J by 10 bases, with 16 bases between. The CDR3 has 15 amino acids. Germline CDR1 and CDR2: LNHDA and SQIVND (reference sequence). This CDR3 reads CASSIWKQEGSPLHF. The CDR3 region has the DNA TGTGCCAGTAGTATTTGGAAACAGGAAGGATCACCCCTCCACTTT.

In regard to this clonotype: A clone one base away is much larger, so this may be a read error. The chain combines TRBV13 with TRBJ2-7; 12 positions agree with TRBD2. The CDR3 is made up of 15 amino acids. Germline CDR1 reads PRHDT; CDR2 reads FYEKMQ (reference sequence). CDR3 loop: CASSPGRTSGTEQCF. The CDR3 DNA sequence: TGTGCCAGCAGCCCTGGGCGGACTAGCGGGACCGAGCAGTGCTTC.

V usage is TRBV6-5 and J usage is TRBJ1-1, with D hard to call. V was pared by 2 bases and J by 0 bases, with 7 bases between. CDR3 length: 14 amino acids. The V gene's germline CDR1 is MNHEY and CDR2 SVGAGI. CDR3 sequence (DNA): TGTGCCAGCAGTTACGAGGACTTGAACACTGAAGCTTTCTTT. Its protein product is CASSYEDLNTEAFF.

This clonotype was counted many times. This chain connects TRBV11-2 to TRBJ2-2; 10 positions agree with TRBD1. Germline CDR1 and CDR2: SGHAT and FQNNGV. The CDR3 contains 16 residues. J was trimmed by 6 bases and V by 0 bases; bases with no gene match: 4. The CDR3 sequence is CASSLDMGQGPGELFF. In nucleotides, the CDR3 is TGTGCCAGCAGCTTAGACATGGGACAGGGGCCCGGGGAGCTGTTTTTT.

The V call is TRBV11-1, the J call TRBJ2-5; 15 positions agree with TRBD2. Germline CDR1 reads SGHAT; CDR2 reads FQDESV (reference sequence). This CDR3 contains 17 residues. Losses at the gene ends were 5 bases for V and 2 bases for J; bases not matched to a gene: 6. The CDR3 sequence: CASSPGTSGRIQETQYF. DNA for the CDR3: TGTGCCAGCAGCCCCGGGACTAGCGGGAGGATACAAGAGACCCAGTACTTC. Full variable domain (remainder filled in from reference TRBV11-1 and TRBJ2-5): EAEVAQSPRYKITEKSQAVAFWCDPISGHATLYWYRQILGQGPELLVQFQDESVVDDSQLPKDRFSAERLKGVDSTLKIQPAELGDSAMYLCASSPGTSGRIQETQYFGPGTRLLVL.

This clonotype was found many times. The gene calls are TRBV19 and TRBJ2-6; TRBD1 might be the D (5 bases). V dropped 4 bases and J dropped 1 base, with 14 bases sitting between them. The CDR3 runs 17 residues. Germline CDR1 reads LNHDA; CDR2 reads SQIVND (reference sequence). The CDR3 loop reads CASSTPTYRSGANVLTF. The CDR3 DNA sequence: TGTGCCAGTAGTACCCCCACCTACAGGTCTGGGGCCAACGTCCTGACTTTC.

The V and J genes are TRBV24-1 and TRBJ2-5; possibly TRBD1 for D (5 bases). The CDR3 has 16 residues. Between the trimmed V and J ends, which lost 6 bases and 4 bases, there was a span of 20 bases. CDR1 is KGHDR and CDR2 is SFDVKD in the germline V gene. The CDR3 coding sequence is TGTGCCACCAGTCCGGCCGGGCAGGGTTTTCGAGAGACCCAGTACTTC. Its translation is CATSPAGQGFRETQYF.

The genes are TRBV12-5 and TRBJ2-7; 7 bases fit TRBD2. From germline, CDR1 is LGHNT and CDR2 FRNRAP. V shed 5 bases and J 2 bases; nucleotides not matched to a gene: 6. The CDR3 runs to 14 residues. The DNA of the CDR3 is TGTGCTAGTGGTGGAGCGGGGATCGCCTACGAGCAGTACTTC. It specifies CASGGAGIAYEQYF.

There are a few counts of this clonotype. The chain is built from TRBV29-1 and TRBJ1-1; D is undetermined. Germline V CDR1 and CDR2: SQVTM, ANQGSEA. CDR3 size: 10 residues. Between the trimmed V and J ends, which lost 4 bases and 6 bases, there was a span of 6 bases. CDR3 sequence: CSVAGAEAFF. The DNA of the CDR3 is TGCAGCGTTGCTGGGGCTGAAGCTTTCTTT.

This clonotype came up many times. CDR3 DNA: TGTGCCAGCAGTTCTCCGCTCGGGCAGGGCGGCCGGGGGCAAGAGACCCAGTACTTC. It codes for CASSSPLGQGGRGQETQYF. V gene TRBV28 combines with J gene TRBJ2-5; a weak D match, TRBD2 (6 bases). The ends were cut back, 4 bases at V and 2 bases at J, with 26 bases in the middle. Germline CDR1 is MDHEN and CDR2 is SYDVKM. The CDR3 totals 19 residues.

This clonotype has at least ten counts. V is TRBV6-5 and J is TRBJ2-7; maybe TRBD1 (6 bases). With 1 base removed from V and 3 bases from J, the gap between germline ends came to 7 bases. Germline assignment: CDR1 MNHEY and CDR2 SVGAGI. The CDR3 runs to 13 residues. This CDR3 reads CASSYYRDYEQYF. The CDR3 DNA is TGTGCCAGCAGTTACTACAGGGACTACGAGCAGTACTTC.

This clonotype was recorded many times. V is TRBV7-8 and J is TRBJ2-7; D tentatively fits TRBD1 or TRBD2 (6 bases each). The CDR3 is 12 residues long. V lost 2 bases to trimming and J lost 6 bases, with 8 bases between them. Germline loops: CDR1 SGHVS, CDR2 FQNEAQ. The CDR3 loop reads CASSLWGAEQYF. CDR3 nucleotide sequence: TGTGCCAGCAGCTTATGGGGGGCCGAGCAGTACTTC. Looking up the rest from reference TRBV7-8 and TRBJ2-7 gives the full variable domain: GAGVSQSPRYKVAKRGQDVALRCDPISGHVSLFWYQQALGQGPEFLTYFQNEAQLDKSGLPSDRFFAERPEGSVSTLKIQRTQQEDSAVYLCASSLWGAEQYFGPGTRLTVT.

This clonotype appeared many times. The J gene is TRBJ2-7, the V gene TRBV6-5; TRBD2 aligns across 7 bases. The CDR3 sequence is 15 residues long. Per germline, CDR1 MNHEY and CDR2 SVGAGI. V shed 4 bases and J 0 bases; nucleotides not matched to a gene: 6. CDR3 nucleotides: TGTGCCAGCAGTTCGGGGCGGGGGTTCTCCTACGAGCAGTACTTC. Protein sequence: CASSSGRGFSYEQYF.

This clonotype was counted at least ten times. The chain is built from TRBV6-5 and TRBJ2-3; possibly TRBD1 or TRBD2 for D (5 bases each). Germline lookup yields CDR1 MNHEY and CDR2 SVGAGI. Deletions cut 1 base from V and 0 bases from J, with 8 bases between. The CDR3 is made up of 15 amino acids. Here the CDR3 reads CASSYFGASTDTQYF. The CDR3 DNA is TGTGCCAGCAGTTACTTCGGGGCTAGCACAGATACGCAGTATTTT.

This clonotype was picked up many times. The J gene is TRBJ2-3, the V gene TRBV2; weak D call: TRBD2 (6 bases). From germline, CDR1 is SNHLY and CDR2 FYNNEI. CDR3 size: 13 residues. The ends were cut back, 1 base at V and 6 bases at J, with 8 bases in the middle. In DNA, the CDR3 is TGTGCCAGCAGTGAAGAAGGAGGGGATACGCAGTATTTT. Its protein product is CASSEEGGDTQYF.

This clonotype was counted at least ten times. CDR3 DNA sequence: TGTGCCAGCAGTTTAGCGGGTACCCAGACCCAGTACTTC. Residues: CASSLAGTQTQYF. The chain has TRBV28 and TRBJ2-5; D is possibly TRBD2 (5 bases). Germline V gene sequence: CDR1 MDHEN, CDR2 SYDVKM. This CDR3 is 13 amino acids long. Trimming cost V 2 bases and J 6 bases, with 10 bases left between them.

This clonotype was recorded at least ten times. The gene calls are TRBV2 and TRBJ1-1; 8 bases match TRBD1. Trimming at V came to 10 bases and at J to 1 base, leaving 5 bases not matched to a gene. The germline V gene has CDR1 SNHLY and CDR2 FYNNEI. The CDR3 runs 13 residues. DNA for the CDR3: TGTGCCAACAGGGGGTTCGAGAACACTGAAGCTTTCTTT. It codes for CANRGFENTEAFF.

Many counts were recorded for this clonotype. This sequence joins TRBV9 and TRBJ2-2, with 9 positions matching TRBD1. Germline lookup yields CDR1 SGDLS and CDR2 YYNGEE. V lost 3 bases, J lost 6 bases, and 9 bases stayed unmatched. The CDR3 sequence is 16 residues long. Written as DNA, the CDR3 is TGTGCCAGCAGCGCAAACCGGGACAGGGATTCCGGGGAGCTGTTTTTT. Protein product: CASSANRDRDSGELFF.

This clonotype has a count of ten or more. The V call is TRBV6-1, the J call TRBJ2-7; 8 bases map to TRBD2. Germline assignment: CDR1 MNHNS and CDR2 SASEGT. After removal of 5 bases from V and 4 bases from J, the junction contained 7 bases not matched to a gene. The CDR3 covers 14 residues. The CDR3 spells CASSIAGGWYEQYF. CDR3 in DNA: TGTGCCAGCAGTATTGCGGGAGGTTGGTACGAGCAGTACTTC.

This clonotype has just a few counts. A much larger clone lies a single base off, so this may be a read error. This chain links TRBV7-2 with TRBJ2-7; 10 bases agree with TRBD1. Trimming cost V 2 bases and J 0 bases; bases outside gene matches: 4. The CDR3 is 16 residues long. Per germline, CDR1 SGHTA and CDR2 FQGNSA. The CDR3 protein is CASSLPRDRGSYEQYF. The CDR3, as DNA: TGTGCCAGCAGCTTACCACGGGACAGGGGCTCCTACGAGCAGTACTTC.

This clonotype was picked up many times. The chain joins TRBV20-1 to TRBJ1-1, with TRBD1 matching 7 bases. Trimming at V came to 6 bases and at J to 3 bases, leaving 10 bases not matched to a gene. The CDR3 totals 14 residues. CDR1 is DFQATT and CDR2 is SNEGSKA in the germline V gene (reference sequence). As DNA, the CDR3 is TGCAGTGCGGCCAGGGACAGACGATACACTGAAGCTTTCTTT. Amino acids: CSAARDRRYTEAFF.